This T cell receptor (beta chain) was found in a study of T cell repertoires in cytomegalovirus infection. About the research overall: CMV epitopes that were recently identified and HLA-C-restricted were used alongside well-studied HLA-B-restricted ones. An indication of both CMV infection and matching HLA type came from public TCR beta signatures. Notes on the study in general: Carriers of CMV and the relevant HLA type were discriminated by public TCR beta frequency.

One entry per CDR3 protein, called by TCRdb with MiXCR from the reads. This table holds 140,000 to 150,000 distinct CDR3 sequences, around 32% found once. At least ten counts were recorded for this clonotype. Its antigen is undetermined. The clonotype comes from a human donor in good health (CMV status not recorded). Some clones in this sample may be carry-over from other donors' samples. The specimen comprised CD8+ T cells from cultured PBMCs, sampled from culture after CMV antigen stimulation.

The CDR3 protein is CASSKEGWNEKLFF. CDR3 bases: TGTGCCAGCAGCAAGGAGGGGTGGAATGAAAAACTGTTTTTT. The chain combines TRBV7-2 with TRBJ1-4; possibly TRBD1 for D (5 bases). This CDR3 is 14 amino acids long. V lost 5 bases and J lost 5, with 12 bases in between. Germline-derived CDR1 and CDR2 are SGHTA and FQGNSA. Looking up the rest from reference TRBV7-2 and TRBJ1-4 gives the full variable domain: GAGVSQSPSNKVTEKGKDVELRCDPISGHTALYWYRQSLGQGLEFLIYFQGNSAPDKSGLPSDRFSAERTGGSVSTLTIQRTQQEDSAVYLCASSKEGWNEKLFFGSGTQLSVL.